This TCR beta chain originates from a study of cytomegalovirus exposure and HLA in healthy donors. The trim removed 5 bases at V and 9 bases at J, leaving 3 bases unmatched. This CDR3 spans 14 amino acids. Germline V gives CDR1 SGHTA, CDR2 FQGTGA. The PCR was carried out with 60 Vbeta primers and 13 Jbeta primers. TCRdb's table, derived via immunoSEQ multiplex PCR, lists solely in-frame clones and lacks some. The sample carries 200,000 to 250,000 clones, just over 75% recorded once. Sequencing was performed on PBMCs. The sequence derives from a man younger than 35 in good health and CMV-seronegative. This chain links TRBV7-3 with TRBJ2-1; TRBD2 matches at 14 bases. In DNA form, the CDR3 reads TGTGCCAGCAGCACGGGGACTAGCGGGAGTGAGCAGTTCTTC. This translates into CASSTGTSGSEQFF.